This T cell receptor (beta chain) comes out of a study of T-cell memory formation after mild COVID-19. Whole-study context: Across donors, TCR clusters were largely donor specific. Study-wide findings and caveats: Certain responding clones were present in pre-infection memory, suggesting participation of cross-reactive memory. Mainly CM and EM harbored the contracting CD4+ clones; mainly EMRA harbored the CD8+ ones.

TCRdb reanalysed the 5' RACE reads using MiXCR and keeps one entry per CDR3 protein. This sample yields 300,000 or so distinct CDR3 sequences, of which around a sixth are seen a single time; roughly a fifth belongs to the top ten. This clonotype has a count of ten or more. What it binds is unknown. V trimming: 5 bases; J trimming: 5 bases; junction bases outside the gene matches: 6. Germline-derived CDR1 and CDR2 are SGHAT and FQNNGV. The CDR3 totals 15 residues. This TCR was sampled from a man aged 18 to 29 who had mild COVID-19 (a few samples of this study predate the infection). Cell type and time point are not known. This chain uses TRBV11-2 with TRBJ2-5, with 12 bases fitting TRBD1. The specimen sequenced was PBMCs or a T cell subset sorted from them (not recorded which). The chain's CDR3 is CASSRGQGAGETQYF. The CDR3 nucleotides read TGTGCCAGCAGCCGGGGACAGGGGGCGGGGGAGACCCAGTACTTC.